This T cell receptor beta chain stems from a study of neurological immune-mediated disorders. Study-wide results and caveats: Phylogenetic grouping assigned the repertoires of 18 of 34 multiple sclerosis patients to a single related-CDR3 cluster, representing a possible signature.

cDNA was made by 5'RACE with 10-nucleotide random UMIs. Sequencing runs each generated in excess of 180 million TCR-beta sequences derived from 15-18 subjects. Each CDR3 protein gets one entry after TCRdb re-called the 5' RACE reads with MiXCR. The table records 66,000 or so distinct CDR3 sequences, nearly 3.5% of them present only once. This clonotype was detected ten times or more. Its antigen is not known. A total of 2 million PBMCs stored at -80 degrees C provided the unsorted libraries. The CDR3 has 15 residues. The germline CDR1 and CDR2 sequences are SGHDT and YYEEEE. Trimming took off 1 base at V and 4 bases at J, with 11 bases between the two ends.

Sequenced material: PBMCs. The J gene is TRBJ2-2, the V gene TRBV5-6, with D perhaps TRBD1 or TRBD2 (5 bases each). The clonotype originates from a man in his forties or fifties with multiple sclerosis. The CDR3 nucleotides are TGTGCCAGCAGCTTGCGGGACGGAATCACCGGGGAGCTGTTTTTT. As protein: CASSLRDGITGELFF.